The next 10 T cell receptor beta chains were all read from a single sample in a study of T cells in severe cutaneous drug reactions. TCR subtype-specific primers in iRepertoire multiplex PCR prepared libraries for bulk and single-cell sequencing. Reprocessing the multiplex PCR reads, TCRdb reports a single entry for every CDR3 protein and omits DNA. In total, the table holds some 2,000 distinct CDR3 sequences. Sequenced patients had Stevens-Johnson syndrome or toxic epidermal necrolysis caused by carbamazepine. Sequencing input: PBMCs. The receptor set was obtained from a human donor with Stevens-Johnson syndrome, a severe cutaneous drug reaction.

By frequency, this clonotype registers medium-sized (0.01 to 0.1%). V is TRBV28 and J is TRBJ2-5; TCRdb's D call, TRBD2, is unchecked because there is no DNA. Germline V CDR1 and CDR2: MDHEN, SYDVKM. CDR3 length: 15 residues. The CDR3: CASSQLAGGAQTQYF.

The V and J genes are TRBV20-1 and TRBJ2-7; TCRdb gives TRBD2 as the D gene, but with no DNA this cannot be confirmed. Germline CDR1 is DFQATT and CDR2 is SNEGSKA (reference sequence). CDR3 length: 15 residues. This CDR3 reads CSARVEDLLSYEQYF.

The J gene is TRBJ2-5, the V gene TRBV5-4. CDR1 and CDR2 (germline): SGHNT, YYREEE (reference sequence). The CDR3 is 14 amino acids. The CDR3 sequence is CASSFDGIRETQYF.

The V call is TRBV20-1, the J call TRBJ1-1. This CDR3 comprises 14 residues. In germline, CDR1 is DFQATT, CDR2 SNEGSKA (reference sequence). CDR3 protein: CSARDRVGLTEAFF.

By frequency, this clonotype registers medium-sized. The chain joins TRBV10-2 to TRBJ2-1; TCRdb's D call of TRBD2 is untestable without DNA. The CDR3 consists of 13 residues. Germline V lookup: CDR1 WSHSY, CDR2 SAAADI. The CDR3 sequence: CASSDAGYTEQFF.

This clonotype registers medium-sized (0.01 to 0.1%) by frequency. This chain joins TRBV5-1 and TRBJ2-3. This CDR3 is 14 amino acids long. Germline loops: CDR1 SGHRS, CDR2 YFSETQ. CDR3: CASNVLLGTDTQYF.

This clonotype counts as medium-sized by frequency. The chain carries TRBV7-9 and TRBJ2-5; with no DNA, the TCRdb D assignment of TRBD1 cannot be verified. This CDR3 has 12 amino acids. Germline lookup yields CDR1 SEHNR and CDR2 FQNEAQ (reference sequence). The CDR3 sequence is CASSLGLGAQYF. Variable domain in full (rest from reference TRBV7-9 and TRBJ2-5): DTGVSQNPRHKITKRGQNVTFRCDPISEHNRLYWYRQTLGQGPEFLTYFQNEAQLEKSRLLSDRFSAERPKGSFSTLEIQRTEQGDSAMYLCASSLGLGAQYFGPGTRLLVL.

This clonotype counts as medium-sized by frequency. The V gene is TRBV7-9, the J gene TRBJ2-7. The CDR3 spans 13 residues. Germline CDR1 is SEHNR and CDR2 is FQNEAQ (reference sequence). CDR3: CASSFQSSYEQYF.

The CDR3 spells CASSQLLGLAGGRRHEQFF. The gene calls are TRBV4-2 and TRBJ2-1; absent DNA, TCRdb's TRBD2 call cannot be checked. The germline V gene encodes CDR1 LGHNA and CDR2 YNFKEQ. This CDR3 region has 19 residues.

V is TRBV20-1 and J is TRBJ2-1. This CDR3 is 14 amino acids long. Germline CDR1 reads DFQATT; CDR2 reads SNEGSKA (reference sequence). The CDR3 loop is CSARDYRSYNEQFF.